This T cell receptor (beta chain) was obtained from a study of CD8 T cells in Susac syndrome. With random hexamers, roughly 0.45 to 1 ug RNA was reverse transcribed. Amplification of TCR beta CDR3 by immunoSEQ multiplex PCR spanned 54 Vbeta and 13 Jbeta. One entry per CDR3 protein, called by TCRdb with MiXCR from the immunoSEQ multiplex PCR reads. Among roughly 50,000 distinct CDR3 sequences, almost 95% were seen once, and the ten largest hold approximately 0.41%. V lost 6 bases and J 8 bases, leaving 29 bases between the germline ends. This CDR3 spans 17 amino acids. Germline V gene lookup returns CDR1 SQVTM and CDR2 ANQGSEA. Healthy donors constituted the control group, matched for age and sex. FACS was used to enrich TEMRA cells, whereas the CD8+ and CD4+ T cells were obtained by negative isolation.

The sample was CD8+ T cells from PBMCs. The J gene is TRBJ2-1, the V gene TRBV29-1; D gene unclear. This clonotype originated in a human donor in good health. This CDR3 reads CSVPVNPGIWWYDEQFF. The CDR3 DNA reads TGCAGCGTCCCAGTCAATCCCGGAATTTGGTGGTACGATGAGCAGTTCTTC.